Each of the 32 T cell receptor beta chains below was sequenced from the same sample in a study of response to subunit inactivated influenza vaccine. In TCRdb, the RT-PCR reads were re-called with MiXCR into one record per CDR3 protein. The sample lists more than 200,000 distinct CDR3 sequences; 10% to 15% were seen once. The sequencing used non-naive T cells sorted from PBMCs, collected about 14 days before vaccination. The origin of the receptors is a man aged 50-60 years who received an inactivated influenza vaccine.

This clonotype was observed a handful of times. V and J are TRBV10-2 and TRBJ2-2, with 11 bases fitting TRBD1. CDR3 size: 12 residues. Germline-derived CDR1 and CDR2 are WSHSY and SAAADI. Trimming cost V 11 bases and J 11 bases; bases outside gene matches: 7. This CDR3 reads CAGKDRGQELFF. CDR3 bases: TGCGCCGGGAAGGACAGGGGGCAAGAGCTGTTTTTT.

This clonotype occurred many times. The V gene is TRBV11-3, the J gene TRBJ2-2, with D unclear. CDR1 is SGHNT and CDR2 is YENEEA in the germline V gene. This CDR3 spans 12 amino acids. Trimming took 5 bases from V and 4 from J, leaving 5 bases between them. CDR3 nucleotides: TGTGCCAGCAGCCGTTCCACCGGGGAGCTGTTTTTT. Translating gives CASSRSTGELFF.

This clonotype was seen a handful of times. CDR3: CSAPGQGDSPLHF. The CDR3, as DNA: TGCAGTGCCCCGGGACAGGGGGATTCACCCCTCCACTTT. The V gene is TRBV20-1, the J gene TRBJ1-6, with 11 bases that match TRBD1. Germline V CDR1 and CDR2: DFQATT, SNEGSKA (reference sequence). Trimming removed 6 bases from V and 8 bases from J; junction bases left unmatched: 3. This CDR3 has 13 residues.

This clonotype was seen repeatedly, ten times or more. This chain connects TRBV6-2 or TRBV6-3 to TRBJ2-6; D may be TRBD1 (5 bases). The germline V gene encodes CDR1 MNHEY and CDR2 SVGEGT. Trimming pared 1 base from V and 0 bases from J, leaving 19 bases between. The CDR3 runs 20 residues. Here the CDR3 reads CASSYYPPGWLVSGANVLTF. DNA for the CDR3: TGTGCCAGCAGTTACTACCCCCCAGGGTGGCTAGTCTCTGGGGCCAACGTCCTGACTTTC.

The sample holds many counts of this clonotype. V gene TRBV6-1 combines with J gene TRBJ1-5; unclear D gene. The germline V gene has CDR1 MNHNS and CDR2 SASEGT. The CDR3 is 15 amino acids. V was pared by 4 bases and J by 5 bases, with 15 bases between. CDR3 in DNA: TGTGCCAGCAGTGTCGGTGCCCCGAACTATCAGCCCCAGCATTTT. It translates to CASSVGAPNYQPQHF.

The chain employs TRBV10-1 and TRBJ1-1, with 7 positions matching TRBD1. Germline-derived CDR1 and CDR2 are WNHNN and SYGVQD (reference sequence). The CDR3 loop spans 15 amino acids. The J segment lost 4 bases and the V segment lost 5 bases, leaving 10 bases of the junction unmatched. The CDR3 sequence is CASSRDRVSGTEAFF. The CDR3 DNA is TGCGCCAGCAGTCGCGACAGGGTTTCGGGCACTGAAGCTTTCTTT.

At least ten counts were recorded for this clonotype. The germline gene is not matched at one end of the junction; a read error may be the cause. The V and J genes are TRBV27 and TRBJ2-7; D gene unclear. The CDR3 covers 9 residues. CDR1 and CDR2 from the germline V gene are MNHEY and SMNVEV (reference sequence). CDR3 in amino acids: CARDVEVPF. The CDR3 DNA reads TGTGCCAGGGACGTAGAGGTCCCCTTC.

This clonotype was detected only a few times. V gene TRBV4-1 combines with J gene TRBJ2-5, with TRBD2 matching 11 bases. Germline assignment: CDR1 MGHRA and CDR2 YSYEKL. Trimming removed 1 base from V and 4 bases from J; junction bases left unmatched: 17. The length of the CDR3 is 20 residues. In DNA, the CDR3 is TGCGCCAGCAGCCAAGTCTGGCATAGCGGGGGGGCCGGAGGGATAGAGACCCAGTACTTC. This translates into CASSQVWHSGGAGGIETQYF.

This clonotype was counted a few times. The chain joins TRBV15 to TRBJ1-2; 9 positions agree with TRBD1. There are 15 residues in the CDR3. The J segment lost 4 bases and the V segment lost 6 bases, leaving 9 bases of the junction unmatched. CDR1 is LNHNV, CDR2 YYDKDF, per germline (reference sequence). The CDR3 region has the DNA TGTGCCACCAGTCCGGGACAGGGTCTTAGCTATGGCTACACCTTC. It yields the protein CATSPGQGLSYGYTF.

This chain links TRBV20-1 with TRBJ1-4, with D perhaps matching TRBD1 (5 bases). Trimming removed 7 bases at V and 13 bases at J, with 19 bases between. This CDR3 region has 12 residues. The germline CDR1 and CDR2 sequences are DFQATT and SNEGSKA (reference sequence). The CDR3 is CSVGDRRKGLFF. The DNA of the CDR3 is TGCAGTGTGGGGGACCGCCGAAAAGGACTGTTTTTT.

The CDR3 protein is CSARSPGVLTF. CDR3 DNA: TGCAGTGCTAGATCCCCCGGCGTCCTGACTTTC. The V gene is TRBV20-1, the J gene TRBJ2-6; D gene ambiguous. CDR3 length equals 11 residues. The germline V gene has CDR1 DFQATT and CDR2 SNEGSKA (reference sequence). The V end lost 2 bases, the J end lost 12 bases, and 8 bases lay between the germline ends.

This clonotype came up a few times. The rearrangement uses TRBV12-3 or TRBV12-4 and TRBJ2-1; 15 bases agree with TRBD2. The V gene end was trimmed by 5 bases and the J gene end by 6 bases; junction bases not matched to a gene: 5. The CDR3 is made up of 16 amino acids. The DNA of the CDR3 is TGTGCCAGCAGTCGGACTAGCGGGAGGGCCTCCAATGAGCAGTTCTTC. Its protein is CASSRTSGRASNEQFF.

J is TRBJ2-2 and V is TRBV28; 7 bases map to TRBD1. CDR3 length: 15 amino acids. The J segment lost 5 bases and the V segment lost 5 bases, leaving 8 bases of the junction unmatched. Germline V gene data show CDR1 as MDHEN and CDR2 as SYDVKM. CDR3 coding DNA: TGTGCCAGCAGTCGTACAGGGGCGCCGACCGGGGAGCTGTTTTTT. This translates into CASSRTGAPTGELFF.

This chain links TRBV9 with TRBJ2-3; D is uncertain. Germline loops: CDR1 SGDLS, CDR2 YYNGEE. The V end lost 0 bases, the J end lost 0 bases, and 5 bases lay between the germline ends. CDR3 length equals 14 residues. The CDR3 region is CASSVAVSTDTQYF. In DNA, the CDR3 is TGTGCCAGCAGCGTAGCGGTTAGCACAGATACGCAGTATTTT. The variable domain in full, with the rest retrieved from reference TRBV9 and TRBJ2-3, is DSGVTQTPKHLITATGQRVTLRCSPRSGDLSVYWYQQSLDQGLQFLIQYYNGEERAKGNILERFSAQQFPDLHSELNLSSLELGDSALYFCASSVAVSTDTQYFGPGTRLTVL.

The chain recombines TRBV5-1 with TRBJ1-5; D may be TRBD1 (6 bases). CDR3 size: 15 residues. The V end lost 4 bases, the J end lost 5 bases, and 16 bases lay between the germline ends. Germline V gene lookup returns CDR1 SGHRS and CDR2 YFSETQ. The CDR3 DNA sequence: TGCGCCAGCAGCCCCGACACAGGGCTGGATCAGCCCCAGCATTTT. This encodes CASSPDTGLDQPQHF.

The V gene is TRBV5-6, the J gene TRBJ2-2; D may correspond to TRBD1 or TRBD2 (5 bases each). Trimming left V 1 base short and J 2 bases short, with 15 bases between. This CDR3 is 17 amino acids long. In germline, CDR1 is SGHDT, CDR2 YYEEEE. The DNA for the CDR3 is TGTGCCAGCAGCTTGTACCCGGGGCTGTCTAACACCGGGGAGCTGTTTTTT. Translating it yields CASSLYPGLSNTGELFF.

J is TRBJ2-7 and V is TRBV10-3; 11 nucleotides align to TRBD1. Germline lookup yields CDR1 ENHRY and CDR2 SYGVKD. The CDR3 consists of 14 residues. Trimming took 10 bases from V and 3 from J; bases not matched to a gene: 8. The CDR3 DNA reads as TGTGCCAGCGGGACAGGGGGTTGGGACTACGAGCAGTACTTC. Protein product: CASGTGGWDYEQYF.

This clonotype was seen ten or more times. The chain has TRBV5-1 and TRBJ2-7, with 11 positions matching TRBD2. V shed 4 bases, J shed 2 bases, and the junction held 17 bases outside the gene matches. There are 19 residues in the CDR3. Looked up from germline, CDR1 is SGHRS and CDR2 is YFSETQ. The CDR3 region has the DNA TGCGCCAGCAGCCCAGGACTAGCGGGTCCCCGAGGGAAGGCCTACGAGCAGTACTTC. It yields the protein CASSPGLAGPRGKAYEQYF.

At least ten counts were recorded for this clonotype. V and J are TRBV28 and TRBJ2-5, with 15 positions matching TRBD2. The CDR3 is 15 residues long. CDR1 is MDHEN and CDR2 is SYDVKM in the germline V gene. The junction had 2 bases not matched to a gene; V was cut back by 3 bases and J by 6 bases. CDR3 bases: TGTGCCAGCAGTTTGGGGACTAGCGGGAGGCAGACCCAGTACTTC. It yields the protein CASSLGTSGRQTQYF. The variable domain in full, completed from reference TRBV28 and TRBJ2-5, reads DVKVTQSSRYLVKRTGEKVFLECVQDMDHENMFWYRQDPGLGLRLIYFSYDVKMKEKGDIPEGYSVSREKKERFSLILESASTNQTSMYLCASSLGTSGRQTQYFGPGTRLLVL.

With regard to this clonotype: Germline and junction disagree at one end, which may indicate a read error. V usage is TRBV20-1 and J usage is TRBJ2-7; 7 positions match TRBD1. This CDR3 spans 13 amino acids. Germline assignment: CDR1 DFQATT and CDR2 SNEGSKA (reference sequence). The CDR3 bases are TGCGGTGCGCGGACAGGCAACTCCTACGAGCAGTACTTC. This sequence encodes CGARTGNSYEQYF.

At least ten counts were recorded for this clonotype. The CDR3 coding sequence is TGTGCCAGCAGCGCAGACAGGGTGGTAGCTGAAGCTTTCTTT. It codes for CASSADRVVAEAFF. The chain is built from TRBV7-8 and TRBJ1-1; TRBD1 aligns across 7 bases. The germline gives CDR1 SGHVS, CDR2 FQNEAQ. The CDR3 has 14 amino acids. Trimming took 5 bases from V and 6 from J; bases not matched to a gene: 9.

On this clonotype itself: At one end, the junction sequence differs from germline, possibly due to a read error. The V gene is TRBV30, the J gene TRBJ1-1, with D maybe TRBD1 (5 bases). Per the germline V gene, CDR1 is GTSNPN and CDR2 is SVGIG (reference sequence). CDR3 length: 14 residues. Written as DNA, the CDR3 is TGTGCATGGAGTCGCGAGACAGTTAACACTGAAGCTTTCTTT. Its translation is CAWSRETVNTEAFF.

In its sample, this clonotype ranks as medium-sized. The junction departs from the called germline gene at one end, perhaps through a read error. The chain links TRBV12-3 or TRBV12-4 to TRBJ2-1, with 8 bases identical to TRBD2. The CDR3 sequence is 19 residues long. In DNA, the CDR3 is TGTGCCTGCAGTTTCGGGCCTGTCGGCGGGAGGATACCCTACAATGAGCAGTTCTTC. Its protein is CACSFGPVGGRIPYNEQFF.

This clonotype was picked up many times. The chain carries TRBV3-1 and TRBJ2-5; 11 nucleotides line up with TRBD2. This CDR3 has 15 residues. Trimming cost V 4 bases and J 4 bases; bases outside gene matches: 5. Germline V gene data show CDR1 as LGHDT and CDR2 as YNNKEL (reference sequence). The CDR3 loop reads CASSPAGLAGETQYF. The CDR3 DNA reads as TGTGCCAGCAGCCCGGCCGGACTAGCGGGAGAGACCCAGTACTTC.

This clonotype was counted at least ten times. This chain links TRBV20-1 with TRBJ2-5; 10 positions match TRBD2. Germline CDR1 DFQATT, CDR2 SNEGSKA (reference sequence). This CDR3 has 15 amino acids. The V segment lost 0 bases and the J segment 6 bases; nucleotides outside the gene matches: 7. CDR3 in amino acids: CSAREPLAGEQTQYF. The CDR3 DNA sequence: TGCAGTGCTAGAGAGCCGCTAGCGGGAGAACAGACCCAGTACTTC.

In this sample, this clonotype turned up many times. J is TRBJ2-7 and V is TRBV11-2, with D unclear. Germline V gene lookup returns CDR1 SGHAT and CDR2 FQNNGV. The CDR3 has 15 amino acids. Deletions cut 4 bases from V and 1 base from J, with 14 bases between. The CDR3 DNA sequence: TGTGCCAGCAGCTCCCTGGGCCAAAAATCCTACGAGCAGTACTTC. This sequence encodes CASSSLGQKSYEQYF.

This chain links TRBV12-3 or TRBV12-4 with TRBJ2-3, with 13 bases fitting TRBD2. This CDR3 is built from 16 residues. V shed 5 bases, J shed 6 bases, and the junction held 8 bases outside the gene matches. The CDR3 DNA reads TGTGCCAGCAGTGAGACTAGCGGGGGGTGGCGGGATACGCAGTATTTT. Translation: CASSETSGGWRDTQYF.

The genes are TRBV3-1 and TRBJ2-5; no clear D. The CDR3 covers 14 residues. Germline-derived CDR1 and CDR2 are LGHDT and YNNKEL (reference sequence). Trimming stripped 1 base from V and 5 bases from J, with 11 bases between. The CDR3 coding sequence is TGTGCCAGCAGCCAAGGGCTAGTCCGGGAGACCCAGTACTTC. Its protein is CASSQGLVRETQYF.

Many counts were recorded for this clonotype. The chain combines TRBV11-2 with TRBJ2-3; 13 positions match TRBD2. Germline V gene sequence: CDR1 SGHAT, CDR2 FQNNGV. CDR3 length: 16 residues. J was trimmed by 4 bases and V by 2 bases; bases with no gene match: 3. The CDR3 sequence: CASSLWTSGSSDTQYF. CDR3 coding DNA: TGTGCCAGCAGCTTATGGACTAGCGGGAGTTCAGATACGCAGTATTTT.

This clonotype turned up a few times. This rearrangement joins TRBV7-2 to TRBJ2-7, with D possibly TRBD1 on 6 matching bases. This CDR3 is built from 15 residues. V was trimmed by 1 base and J by 2 bases, leaving 12 bases between them. Germline CDR1 and CDR2: SGHTA and FQGNSA. DNA for the CDR3: TGTGCCAGCAGCTTAGTAGCCAGGGGAACCTACGAGCAGTACTTC. Translating gives CASSLVARGTYEQYF.

This clonotype came up many times. The chain joins TRBV20-1 to TRBJ1-2; D remains unclear. V shed 1 base and J shed 2 bases, with 5 bases lying between them. The CDR3 length is 12 residues. CDR1 is DFQATT and CDR2 is SNEGSKA in the germline V gene (reference sequence). CDR3 loop: CSARGMNYGYTF. The CDR3 nucleotides are TGCAGTGCTAGAGGAATGAACTATGGCTACACCTTC.

V gene TRBV20-1 combines with J gene TRBJ2-5; D unresolved. The CDR3 is made up of 16 amino acids. The germline V and J ends were trimmed by 0 bases and 1 base, with 15 bases remaining between them. Germline CDR1 DFQATT, CDR2 SNEGSKA (reference sequence). The CDR3: CSARDRPRRFQETQYF. CDR3 sequence (DNA): TGCAGTGCTAGAGATAGACCCCGCCGCTTCCAAGAGACCCAGTACTTC.